This T cell receptor (beta chain) was captured in a study of blood T cell repertoires in COVID-19. Study information: The samples span acute and convalescent COVID-19 from the United States, Italy and Spain. T cells, B-cell-depleted T cells, or PBMCs provided the cDNA or gDNA that served as material.

In the original analysis: Reference gene primer amplification gave estimated nucleated cell counts. TCRdb keeps only in-frame clones here, not all; method: immunoSEQ multiplex PCR. The V and J calls and the clone size are those of that table, but D and trimming were determined from the DNA. The sample has 55,000 to 90,000 clones; 88% are singletons. Material: peripheral blood. The TCR originated in a human donor in a cohort sampled during active COVID-19.

The CDR3 loop reads CASSSRTDSTDTQYF. As DNA, the CDR3 is TGTGCCAGCAGTTCCCGGACAGATAGCACAGATACGCAGTATTTT. This sequence joins TRBV6-6 and TRBJ2-3; weak D call: TRBD1 (6 bases). This CDR3 has 15 residues. The germline V and J ends were trimmed by 4 bases and 0 bases, with 11 bases remaining between them. Germline lookup yields CDR1 MNHNY and CDR2 SVGAGI (reference sequence).